This T cell receptor beta chain is from a study of cytomegalovirus exposure and HLA in healthy donors. This PCR relied on a set of 60 Vbeta primers and 13 Jbeta primers. Assay used: immunoSEQ multiplex PCR; TCRdb lists only in-frame clones, some missing. The table includes about 110,000 clones, under 85% detected once. V lost 3 bases to trimming and J lost 6 bases, with 6 bases between them. Per the germline V gene, CDR1 is SQVTM and CDR2 is ANQGSEA. The CDR3 is 11 residues long. About this clone: Its antigen is as yet unknown.

Study-wide points: The authors enumerated over 150 TCR beta chains as linked to cytomegalovirus. Per published accounts, TCR beta sequences correctly predicted the HLA-A and HLA-B alleles of most subjects.

This receptor was taken from a man under 40 in good health and CMV-seropositive. Sequencing used PBMCs. This chain connects TRBV29-1 to TRBJ2-1, with D hard to call. In nucleotides, the CDR3 is TGCAGCGTTGACGGTCTCAATGAGCAGTTCTTC. Its protein is CSVDGLNEQFF.